Listed below are T cell receptor beta chains from one sample, sequenced in a study of blood T cell repertoires in COVID-19. Method: immunoSEQ multiplex PCR; TCRdb's copy keeps in-frame clones and lacks some. The data contain 120,000 to 150,000 clones, 80% of them singletons. Sequencing was done on a sample of peripheral blood. The origin of the receptors is a man in his fifties or sixties with active or convalescent COVID-19. CDR3s include the opening cysteine and the closing phenylalanine or tryptophan. A D gene is named only where the DNA matches it firmly. Rows give clone size only sometimes, using once, few, many, or a class for an expanded clone.

TRBV19	-	TRBJ2-5	TRBD2	CASRFSSSGSETQYF	TGTGCCAGTAGGTTTTCGTCCAGCGGGAGTGAGACCCAGTACTTC
TRBV27	-	TRBJ2-1	TRBD2	CASSFRTSGRSQDEQFF	TGTGCCAGCAGTTTCCGGACTAGCGGGAGGTCCCAAGATGAGCAGTTCTTC
TRBV7-9	-	TRBJ2-7	TRBD2	CASSSLAGDRTYEQYF	TGTGCCAGCAGCTCCCTAGCGGGAGATAGGACCTACGAGCAGTACTTC
TRBV5-8	many	TRBJ2-7	TRBD2	CASSRGLAGVAYEQYF	TGTGCCAGCAGCCGGGGACTAGCGGGAGTAGCCTACGAGCAGTACTTC
TRBV6-2/TRBV6-3	-	TRBJ1-2	-	CASSYPQARTYGYTF	TGTGCCAGCAGTTACCCACAGGCGAGGACCTATGGCTACACCTTC
TRBV28	-	TRBJ2-7	-	CASSSTGFSYEQYF	TGTGCCAGCAGTTCGACTGGTTTCTCCTACGAGCAGTACTTC
TRBV27	few	TRBJ2-7	-	CASSLTSSGSGQYF	TGTGCCAGCAGTTTAACCTCCTCAGGGTCAGGGCAGTACTTC
TRBV7-9	-	TRBJ1-1	TRBD1	CASSLPHGQGIMNTEAFF	TGTGCCAGCAGCTTACCCCATGGACAGGGAATCATGAACACTGAAGCTTTCTTT
TRBV6-2/TRBV6-3	few	TRBJ2-1	TRBD2	CASSTLAGGRYNEQFF	TGTGCCAGCAGTACATTAGCGGGAGGGAGATACAATGAGCAGTTCTTC
TRBV12-5	-	TRBJ2-3	TRBD1	CASGLVRTGRRTDTQYF	TGTGCTAGTGGTTTGGTAAGGACAGGGAGACGCACAGATACGCAGTATTTT
TRBV5-4	-	TRBJ1-2	TRBD1	CASSWMGQLNYGYTF	TGTGCCAGCAGCTGGATGGGACAGTTAAACTATGGCTACACCTTC
TRBV28	-	TRBJ1-5	TRBD1	CGTGGQPQHF	TGTGGGACAGGGGGTCAGCCCCAGCATTTT
TRBV20-1	-	TRBJ2-1	-	CSARAGDEQFF	TGCAGTGCTAGAGCGGGAGATGAGCAGTTCTTC
TRBV6-4	-	TRBJ2-1	TRBD2	CASSESPGGSSYNEQFF	TGTGCCAGCAGTGAATCCCCCGGGGGGAGCTCCTACAATGAGCAGTTCTTC
TRBV28	-	TRBJ1-1	TRBD1	CASSLGQENTEAFF	TGTGCCAGCAGTTTGGGACAGGAAAACACTGAAGCTTTCTTT
TRBV7-9	-	TRBJ2-7	TRBD2	CASSPKSPVASGSSYEQYF	TGTGCCAGCAGCCCCAAAAGCCCCGTCGCTAGCGGGAGCTCCTACGAGCAGTACTTC
TRBV5-1	-	TRBJ2-1	-	CASSWEYPYNEQFF	TGCGCCAGCAGCTGGGAGTACCCCTACAATGAGCAGTTCTTC
TRBV2	-	TRBJ1-2	TRBD1	CASMRGTANYGYTF	TGTGCCAGCATGAGGGGGACAGCGAACTATGGCTACACCTTC
TRBV30	few	TRBJ1-1	-	CAWTPDSYTEAFF	TGTGCCTGGACCCCGGACTCCTACACTGAAGCTTTCTTT
TRBV19	-	TRBJ1-2	TRBD1	CASSTRQGLYYGYTF	TGTGCCAGTAGTACACGACAGGGGCTATACTATGGCTACACCTTC
TRBV3-1/TRBV3-2	-	TRBJ2-7	-	CASSRPREETYEQYF	TGTGCCAGCAGCCGCCCCCGAGAAGAAACCTACGAGCAGTACTTC
TRBV4-1	-	TRBJ1-5	-	CASSQVTGNSNQPQHF	TGCGCCAGCAGCCAAGTAACAGGGAATAGCAATCAGCCCCAGCATTTT
TRBV10-1	few	TRBJ1-5	-	CASRVTGGSGQPQHF	TGCGCCAGCAGGGTGACAGGCGGATCTGGTCAGCCCCAGCATTTT